Each of the 9 T cell receptor beta chains below was sequenced from the same sample in a study of CD8+ T cells in alopecia areata. The sample's treatment: oral pan-JAK inhibitor, 5-10 mg twice daily. As the sequencing template, cDNA was produced by extracting RNA and reverse transcribing it. This table comes from immunoSEQ multiplex PCR, and its TCRdb copy is limited to in-frame clones, with some not included. The sample has about 210,000 clones, more than 45% seen once; the top ten hold roughly 1.4%. The material sequenced was CD4+ T cells sorted from blood, taken at week 4, from a patient treated with tofacitinib. Receptor source: a human donor with alopecia areata.

V usage is TRBV30 and J usage is TRBJ1-2, with 7 bases that match TRBD1. CDR1 and CDR2 from the germline V gene are GTSNPN and SVGIG (reference sequence). The CDR3 contains 18 residues. V shed 2 bases and J 3 bases; nucleotides not matched to a gene: 18. This CDR3 is CAWSHPRDSQFTYYGYTF. The CDR3 DNA reads as TGTGCCTGGAGTCACCCCCGGGACAGTCAATTTACTTACTATGGCTACACCTTC.

The chain combines TRBV29-1 with TRBJ1-2; D call uncertain. CDR3 size: 12 residues. Germline-derived CDR1 and CDR2 are SQVTM and ANQGSEA. The V gene lost 5 bases and the J gene lost 4 bases, with 11 bases spanning the gap. Here the CDR3 reads CSVFIDLYGYTF. The CDR3, as DNA: TGCAGCGTTTTTATAGACCTCTATGGCTACACCTTC.

The genes are TRBV29-1 and TRBJ1-2; no definite D call. Germline V lookup: CDR1 SQVTM, CDR2 ANQGSEA. V lost 3 bases and J lost 7, with 12 bases in between. The CDR3 runs 12 residues. The DNA of the CDR3 is TGCAGCGTTGAGTTGGTTTTGGGTGGCTACACCTTC. Translated: CSVELVLGGYTF. Based on the CDR3 plus reference TRBV29-1 and TRBJ1-2, the full variable domain is SAVISQKPSRDICQRGTSLTIQCQVDSQVTMMFWYRQQPGQSLTLIATANQGSEATYESGFVIDKFPISRPNLTFSTLTVSNMSPEDSSIYLCSVELVLGGYTFGSGTRLTVV.

This clone has a handful of counts. The CDR3 here is CASSPQGGPQHF. CDR3 DNA sequence: TGTGCCAGCAGTCCACAGGGTGGGCCCCAGCATTTT. V usage is TRBV27 and J usage is TRBJ1-5; TRBD1 might be the D (6 bases). The length of the CDR3 is 12 residues. V lost 5 bases and J 9 bases, leaving 11 bases between the germline ends. Per the germline V gene, CDR1 is MNHEY and CDR2 is SMNVEV (reference sequence).

The chain is built from TRBV2 and TRBJ1-6; 8 bases fit TRBD1. The CDR3 sequence is 13 residues long. The V gene end was trimmed by 6 bases and the J gene end by 10 bases; junction bases not matched to a gene: 5. The germline V gene encodes CDR1 SNHLY and CDR2 FYNNEI. The CDR3 region is CASSSRGHSPLHF. CDR3 DNA: TGTGCCAGCAGCTCCAGGGGGCACTCACCCCTCCACTTT.

V gene TRBV9 combines with J gene TRBJ2-1, with TRBD2 matching 8 bases. This CDR3 is 15 amino acids long. Germline CDR1 reads SGDLS; CDR2 reads YYNGEE. Losses at the gene ends were 4 bases for V and 4 bases for J; bases not matched to a gene: 7. CDR3 protein: CASSPGTRRYNEQFF. CDR3 nucleotides: TGTGCCAGCAGCCCCGGGACTAGGCGGTACAATGAGCAGTTCTTC. The variable domain in full, with the rest retrieved from reference TRBV9 and TRBJ2-1, is DSGVTQTPKHLITATGQRVTLRCSPRSGDLSVYWYQQSLDQGLQFLIQYYNGEERAKGNILERFSAQQFPDLHSELNLSSLELGDSALYFCASSPGTRRYNEQFFGPGTRLTVL.

The rearrangement uses TRBV11-2 and TRBJ2-5, with 10 bases fitting TRBD1. Trimming removed 5 bases from V and 4 bases from J; junction bases left unmatched: 7. From germline, CDR1 is SGHAT and CDR2 FQNNGV. There are 15 residues in the CDR3. CDR3 amino acids: CASSLDRGLGETQYF. As DNA, the CDR3 is TGTGCCAGCAGCCTCGACAGGGGGCTTGGAGAGACCCAGTACTTC.

This clone was observed a single time. The V and J genes are TRBV30 and TRBJ1-2; D possibly corresponds to TRBD1 (5 bases). From germline, CDR1 is GTSNPN and CDR2 SVGIG (reference sequence). This CDR3 comprises 14 residues. V gave up 3 bases and J gave up 4 bases, with 15 bases separating them. This CDR3 is CAWSPKGIPYGYTF. Written as DNA, the CDR3 is TGTGCCTGGAGCCCAAAGGGGATCCCCTATGGCTACACCTTC.

This clone has more than one count but fewer than ten. This sequence joins TRBV9 and TRBJ1-3, with 8 bases lining up with TRBD1. CDR1 and CDR2 from the germline V gene are SGDLS and YYNGEE. Unmatched junction bases numbered 8, after V lost 3 bases and J lost 0 bases. The CDR3 is 17 amino acids. CDR3 residues: CASSGGQGAASGNTIYF. Written as DNA, the CDR3 is TGTGCCAGCAGCGGAGGGCAGGGGGCTGCCTCTGGAAACACCATATATTTT.